This T cell receptor (beta chain) appears in the sequencing data of a study of OX40 agonist ivuxolimab in advanced cancers. For the study in its entirety: The costimulatory receptor OX40 (CD134) was targeted by ivuxolimab, a fully human IgG2 agonistic monoclonal antibody. The purpose of peripheral TCRbeta sequencing was to test whether ivuxolimab changed TCR sequence diversity and led to clonal T-cell expansion. Intravenous ivuxolimab was administered to patients every 2 weeks at six dose levels: 0.01, 0.1, 0.3, 1.5, 3 and 10 mg/kg. The dose-escalation cohort was around 84% male with a mean age of approximately 60 years, ranging from roughly 23 to 80. Of the approximately 53 patients in dose escalation, about 20 had hepatocellular carcinoma, about 15 had melanoma, 9 had renal cell carcinoma and 9 had head and neck cancer. The monotherapy dose-escalation portion (N of about 49 patients) of the phase I ivuxolimab trial is reported in the paper. Partial responses were achieved by three dose-escalation patients, of whom one had hepatocellular carcinoma and two had cutaneous melanoma. Patients were allowed to have had prior anti-PD-1, anti-PD-L1 or anti-CTLA-4 therapy, and approximately 39% of the dose-escalation patients had been treated with checkpoint inhibitors.

Beyond this particular receptor, the publication reports: Partial responders in the 0.1-3.0 mg/kg groups had among the lowest normalized peripheral clonal expansion, especially among CD8+ T cells. The antigen specificity of the clonally expanded peripheral T cells was not determined. Low levels of normalized T-cell clonal expansion were also shown by some nonresponding patients. On average, CD8+ T cells showed more expanded clones than CD4+ T cells after ivuxolimab. Clonal expansion of both CD4+ and CD8+ blood T cells was observed from baseline to week 6 at doses 0.1 to 3.0 mg/kg.

CDR1 and CDR2 were assigned from the germline V gene as SGHTA and FQGNSA. The CDR3 covers 14 residues, taking in both the cysteine and the phenylalanine. Left in the record is the CDR3 DNA by itself, 42 bases read in frame from the first base. V is cut by 1 base and J by 3 bases, and the space between the germline ends is 9 bases. Patients with autoimmune disease history or receiving systemic immunosuppression were excluded from the trial. Peripheral blood for TCR sequencing was drawn from every dose cohort at baseline, at cycle 4 day 1 and at cycle 7 day 1. The samples were drawn from a first-in-human, open-label, multicenter phase I dose-escalation trial of ivuxolimab. The trial enrolled adults with locally advanced or metastatic head and neck squamous cell, hepatocellular, melanoma or renal cell carcinoma. CD4+ and CD8+ T cells were sorted separately from peripheral blood before TCR sequencing.

Genomic DNA was isolated from the sorted cells so that the TCRbeta CDR3 region could be sequenced. TCRbeta CDR3 regions were sequenced using the immunoSEQ Assay. Imported from immuneACCESS, the table was reduced by TCRdb to in-frame sequences with V and J called. These copies leave out some clones; in studies compared against another copy, an unresolved V gene accounts for under half, and the cause of the remainder is not known. The sample table records approximately 25,000 clones; approximately 79% of these occur just once. Clones ranked in the top ten supply roughly 13% of the sample. This clone occurred once. Its antigen is still unknown. No base quality information exists; no much larger clone differs at one position.

This specimen consisted of CD4+ or CD8+ T cells sorted from blood, obtained in a trial of the OX40 agonist ivuxolimab. The sequence was obtained from an adult with an advanced solid tumor such as melanoma, head and neck, liver or kidney cancer. The rearrangement joined TRBV7-2 to TRBJ1-2; the D gene identity is not certain. The sequenced DNA is TGTGCCAGCAGCTTAGACGGACCGTACTATGGCTACACCTTC. It translates as CASSLDGPYYGYTF. Here the CDR3 is joined to the reference TRBV7-2 and TRBJ1-2 genes, and the full variable domain is: GAGVSQSPSNKVTEKGKDVELRCDPISGHTALYWYRQSLGQGLEFLIYFQGNSAPDKSGLPSDRFSAERTGGSVSTLTIQRTQQEDSAVYLCASSLDGPYYGYTFGSGTRLTVV.